The clone carrying this T cell receptor (beta chain) was found a few times. The antigen remains undetermined. The data originate from a study of CD8 T cells in ankylosing spondylitis. Study-level findings and limits: Disease-linked clones bore a CD8+ phenotype and were relatively rare in peripheral blood. Fewer than ten highly homologous variants made up a TCR beta motif that seemed to typify ankylosing spondylitis blood. There was reportedly significant enrichment of clones that were disease-linked in matched ankylosing spondylitis synovial fluid.

Germline values: CDR1 LNHNV, CDR2 YYDKDF (reference sequence). Trimming took off 0 bases at V and 4 bases at J, with 4 bases between the two ends. The length of the CDR3 is 13 residues. Construction of TCR beta libraries was performed using quantitative 5'-RACE with molecular barcodes. MiXCR, applied by TCRdb to the 5' RACE reads, yields one record per CDR3 protein. The table has roughly 230,000 distinct CDR3 sequences, about 20% seen once. The J gene is TRBJ2-1, the V gene TRBV15; no firm D call. The sequence came from a male donor with ankylosing spondylitis or in good health (not recorded which). Sequencing input: blood, either unsorted or a sorted T cell fraction (not recorded which). The CDR3 nucleotides read TGTGCCACCAGCAGAGACCCTTACAATGAGCAGTTCTTC. Its translation: CATSRDPYNEQFF.